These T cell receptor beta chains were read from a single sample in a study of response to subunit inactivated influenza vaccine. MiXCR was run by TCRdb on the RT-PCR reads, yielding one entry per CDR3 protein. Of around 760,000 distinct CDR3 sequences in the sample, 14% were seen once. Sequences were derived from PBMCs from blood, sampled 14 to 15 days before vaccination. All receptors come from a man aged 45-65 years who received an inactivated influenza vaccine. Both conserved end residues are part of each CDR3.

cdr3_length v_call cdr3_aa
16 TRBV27 CASSPLSSATAYEQYF
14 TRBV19 CASSSLTLWEKLFF
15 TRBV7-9 CASSSGLGVLETQYF
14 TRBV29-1 CSVRPSGSNYGYTF
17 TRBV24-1 CATSDRPDRGHKNIQYF
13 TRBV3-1 CASSQEPDDTQYF
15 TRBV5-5 CASSSEWTGTHGYTF
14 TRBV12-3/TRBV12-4 CASSYRAGNSPLHF
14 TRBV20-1 CSSRTSGTTDTQYF
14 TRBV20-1 CSARAGDRRNEQFF
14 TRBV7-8 CASSRGDRGNEQFF
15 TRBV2 CASRARRAGGEKLFF
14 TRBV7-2 CASSLQGLKETQYF
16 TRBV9 CASSVAVIGQQETQYF
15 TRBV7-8 CASIQREGLVGELFF
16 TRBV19 CASSVTAGADTGELFF
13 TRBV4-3 CASSQDNRDTQYF
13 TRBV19 CASSMGRWGEAFF